A single sample is the source of the 20 T cell receptor beta chains below, sequenced in a study of CD8 T cells in ankylosing spondylitis. TCRdb processed the 5' RACE reads anew with MiXCR; each CDR3 protein has one entry. The repertoire holds around 39,000 distinct CDR3 sequences, with roughly 13% as singletons. What was sequenced was synovial fluid, either unsorted or a sorted T cell fraction (not recorded which). The receptors stem from a male donor with ankylosing spondylitis.

This chain connects TRBV4-1 to TRBJ2-2, with D unclear. The germline gives CDR1 MGHRA, CDR2 YSYEKL. This CDR3 contains 14 residues. V gave up 3 bases and J gave up 3 bases, with 8 bases separating them. The CDR3 DNA reads TGCGCCAGCAGCCAGATGCCTTACACCGGGGAGCTGTTTTTT. Residues: CASSQMPYTGELFF.

This clonotype was seen ten or more times. CDR3 in amino acids: CASSPELADPADTQYF. CDR3 DNA: TGTGCCAGCAGTCCTGAACTAGCGGACCCGGCAGATACGCAGTATTTT. J is TRBJ2-3 and V is TRBV12-3 or TRBV12-4; TRBD2 matches at 8 bases. The CDR3 length is 16 residues. Trimming took 5 bases from V and 4 from J; bases not matched to a gene: 11.

This clonotype appeared many times. The chain carries TRBV6-4 and TRBJ1-2; D is possibly TRBD1 (6 bases). CDR3 size: 15 residues. The germline CDR1 and CDR2 sequences are MRHNA and SNTAGT. V was trimmed by 2 bases and J by 5 bases, leaving 15 bases between them. CDR3 DNA sequence: TGTGCCAGCAGTGACGGGGACACGGGACTATATGGCTACACCTTC. Its translation is CASSDGDTGLYGYTF.

This clonotype turned up a few times. This rearrangement joins TRBV2 to TRBJ1-4; D not certain. This CDR3 has 12 residues. V was shortened by 6 bases and J by 10 bases, with 12 bases between the two germline ends. Germline loops: CDR1 SNHLY, CDR2 FYNNEI. CDR3 in amino acids: CASSPREGKLFF. CDR3 nucleotides: TGTGCCAGCAGCCCCCGGGAGGGAAAACTGTTTTTT. Supplemented by reference TRBV2 and TRBJ1-4, the full variable domain reads EPEVTQTPSHQVTQMGQEVILRCVPISNHLYFYWYRQILGQKVEFLVSFYNNEISEKSEIFDDQFSVERPDGSNFTLKIRSTKLEDSAMYFCASSPREGKLFFGSGTQLSVL.

This clonotype was found a few times. The V and J genes are TRBV12-3 or TRBV12-4 and TRBJ1-5; a weak D match, TRBD1 (6 bases). This CDR3 spans 13 amino acids. With 6 bases removed from V and 3 bases from J, the gap between germline ends came to 9 bases. Here the CDR3 DNA reads TGTGCCAGCAGCACAGGGTCCAATCAGCCCCAGCATTTT. Amino acids: CASSTGSNQPQHF.

Ten or more counts support this clonotype. In DNA form, the CDR3 reads TGTGCCAGCAGCTTAGGGACGGGGACTGAAGCTTTCTTT. This translates into CASSLGTGTEAFF. The chain uses TRBV7-9 and TRBJ1-1; D remains unclear. CDR1 SEHNR and CDR2 FQNEAQ come from the germline V gene (reference sequence). Trimming removed 1 base at V and 5 bases at J, with 8 bases between. The CDR3 covers 13 residues. The whole variable domain, filled in from reference TRBV7-9 and TRBJ1-1, reads DTGVSQNPRHKITKRGQNVTFRCDPISEHNRLYWYRQTLGQGPEFLTYFQNEAQLEKSRLLSDRFSAERPKGSFSTLEIQRTEQGDSAMYLCASSLGTGTEAFFGQGTRLTVV.

The rearrangement joins TRBV6-2 or TRBV6-3 to TRBJ2-1, with a tentative D call TRBD1 (6 bases). The CDR3 is 13 residues long. V was pared by 2 bases and J by 5 bases, with 7 bases between. Germline V gene data show CDR1 as MNHEY and CDR2 as SVGEGT. The CDR3 loop reads CASSYRDNNEQFF. The CDR3 DNA follows: TGTGCCAGCAGTTACCGGGACAACAATGAGCAGTTCTTC.

This clonotype was found once. The junction departs from germline at one end; a sequencing error may be responsible. The chain carries TRBV20-1 and TRBJ2-7; 7 bases are a match to TRBD2. This CDR3 spans 13 amino acids. Per the germline V gene, CDR1 is DFQATT and CDR2 is SNEGSKA (reference sequence). The CDR3 loop reads CSASGREPHELYF. The CDR3 DNA is TGCAGTGCTAGTGGGAGGGAACCCCACGAGCTGTACTTC.

This clonotype was recorded a few times. This chain connects TRBV28 to TRBJ2-1; either TRBD1 or TRBD2 may fit D (5 bases each). With 0 bases removed from V and 4 bases from J, the gap between germline ends came to 13 bases. Germline V gene data show CDR1 as MDHEN and CDR2 as SYDVKM. This CDR3 has 16 amino acids. The CDR3: CASSLWTAGDYNEQFF. CDR3 DNA sequence: TGTGCCAGCAGTTTATGGACAGCCGGGGATTACAATGAGCAGTTCTTC.

The rearrangement joins TRBV7-2 to TRBJ1-6; D perhaps matches TRBD1 (5 bases). This CDR3 comprises 12 residues. CDR1 SGHTA and CDR2 FQGNSA come from the germline V gene. Trimming took 5 bases from V and 13 from J, leaving 12 bases between them. The CDR3 nucleotides read TGTGCCAGCAGCCCCAGGGAGCCCCCCCTCCACTTT. Translated: CASSPREPPLHF.

This clonotype has only a few counts. The chain joins TRBV20-1 to TRBJ1-1; D possibly corresponds to TRBD1 (6 bases). CDR1 is DFQATT, CDR2 SNEGSKA, per germline (reference sequence). The ends were cut back, 6 bases at V and 1 base at J, with 15 bases in the middle. The CDR3 extends over 14 amino acids. The chain's CDR3 is CSAFPGEWNTEAFF. The CDR3 DNA follows: TGCAGTGCCTTTCCAGGGGAATGGAACACTGAAGCTTTCTTT.

The V and J genes are TRBV24-1 and TRBJ2-3; the D gene is possibly TRBD1 (5 bases). V was cut by 6 bases and J by 4 bases, with 19 bases left in between. The germline V gene has CDR1 KGHDR and CDR2 SFDVKD. The CDR3 covers 16 residues. CDR3 in amino acids: CATSWADWGGPDTQYF. DNA of the CDR3: TGTGCCACCAGTTGGGCAGACTGGGGCGGCCCAGATACGCAGTATTTT.

There are a few counts of this clonotype. V usage is TRBV6-6 and J usage is TRBJ2-3; the D gene is possibly TRBD2 (5 bases). The CDR3 length is 13 residues. Germline CDR1 reads MNHNY; CDR2 reads SVGAGI (reference sequence). V was shortened by 0 bases and J by 4 bases, with 5 bases between the two germline ends. Written as DNA, the CDR3 is TGTGCCAGCAGTTACTCGAGGGCAGATACGCAGTATTTT. It yields the protein CASSYSRADTQYF.

This clonotype was detected a few times. The V and J genes are TRBV4-2 and TRBJ2-1; no firm D call. The CDR3 has 14 residues. The germline CDR1 and CDR2 sequences are LGHNA and YNFKEQ. V dropped 0 bases and J dropped 6 bases, with 9 bases sitting between them. For the CDR3, the DNA is TGTGCCAGCAGCCAAGAAGGACCCTCCAATGAGCAGTTCTTC. Translating gives CASSQEGPSNEQFF.

This clonotype was seen a handful of times. The V call is TRBV7-8, the J call TRBJ2-3; tentatively, D is TRBD1 (5 bases). V was trimmed by 6 bases and J by 2 bases, leaving 12 bases between them. From germline, CDR1 is SGHVS and CDR2 FQNEAQ. The CDR3 is made up of 14 amino acids. The CDR3 DNA follows: TGTGCCAGCAGGACGACTGGGGCCACAGATACGCAGTATTTT. Its protein product is CASRTTGATDTQYF.

The V call is TRBV6-1, the J call TRBJ1-2; 8 bases align to TRBD1. Germline loops: CDR1 MNHNS, CDR2 SASEGT. J gave up 8 bases and V 6 bases, and 14 bases lay outside the gene matches. This CDR3 has 15 amino acids. The CDR3: CASRLTGQALEGYTF. DNA of the CDR3: TGTGCCAGCAGACTAACGGGACAGGCACTGGAGGGCTACACCTTC.

This clonotype was picked up many times. The chain has TRBV29-1 and TRBJ2-1; TRBD2 might be the D (6 bases). The CDR3 totals 16 residues. Between the trimmed V and J ends, which lost 3 bases and 6 bases, there was a span of 21 bases. CDR1 and CDR2 from the germline V gene are SQVTM and ANQGSEA. CDR3 bases: TGCAGCGTTGACTCACAACCGGGAGCCCCGAGCAATGAGCAGTTCTTC. This translates into CSVDSQPGAPSNEQFF.

The chain links TRBV10-3 to TRBJ2-3; TRBD1 matches at 9 bases. Trimming removed 9 bases from V and 6 bases from J; junction bases left unmatched: 13. This CDR3 has 15 residues. Germline V gene data show CDR1 as ENHRY and CDR2 as SYGVKD. The CDR3, as DNA: TGTGCCATTGGAGACAGGGGGTACCCTCAGGATACGCAGTATTTT. It yields the protein CAIGDRGYPQDTQYF.

In its sample, this clonotype was seen many times. The chain is built from TRBV5-1 and TRBJ1-2; D perhaps matches TRBD1 (6 bases). Germline loops: CDR1 SGHRS, CDR2 YFSETQ. Deletions cut 0 bases from V and 6 bases from J, with 18 bases between. The length of the CDR3 is 16 residues. This CDR3 is CASSLDPEGGSDGYTF. The DNA of the CDR3 is TGCGCCAGCAGCTTGGACCCCGAGGGGGGATCGGATGGCTACACCTTC.

J is TRBJ1-5 and V is TRBV30; D remains unclear. CDR1 and CDR2 (germline): GTSNPN, SVGIG (reference sequence). V lost 0 bases to trimming and J lost 5 bases, with 14 bases between them. This CDR3 comprises 15 residues. This CDR3 is CAWSVAGRGYQPQHF. The CDR3 DNA is TGTGCCTGGAGTGTAGCAGGTCGAGGCTATCAGCCCCAGCATTTT. Full variable domain (outside the CDR3, taken from reference TRBV30 and TRBJ1-5): SQTIHQWPATLVQPVGSPLSLECTVEGTSNPNLYWYRQAAGRGLQLLFYSVGIGQISSEVPQNLSASRPQDRQFILSSKKLLLSDSGFYLCAWSVAGRGYQPQHFGDGTRLSIL.